A single sample gave rise to the 4 T cell receptor beta chains below, sequenced in a study of OX40 agonist ivuxolimab in advanced cancers. Profiled with immunoSEQ multiplex PCR; TCRdb holds only in-frame clones, not every one. The sample comprises tens of thousands of clones, roughly 94% of which are singletons, and 12% rests with the top ten. This sample comprised CD4+ or CD8+ T cells sorted from blood, obtained in a trial of the OX40 agonist ivuxolimab. The receptors originated from an adult with an advanced solid tumor such as melanoma, head and neck, liver or kidney cancer.

The rearrangement links TRBV5-8 to TRBJ2-3; maybe TRBD2 (7 bases). Germline lookup yields CDR1 SGHTS and CDR2 YDEGEE. V was clipped by 0 bases and J by 4 bases, with 12 bases between them. The CDR3 spans 15 residues. The CDR3 DNA reads as TGTGCCAGCAGCTTGGAACCGGGGGGCGCAGATACGCAGTATTTT. Encoded protein: CASSLEPGGADTQYF.

The V and J genes are TRBV7-2 and TRBJ2-3; 7 bases are shared with TRBD2. V lost 4 bases and J lost 3; bases outside the gene matches: 10. There are 16 residues in the CDR3. Germline CDR1 reads SGHTA; CDR2 reads FQGNSA. The CDR3 nucleotides read TGTGCCAGCAGCTACATCTTGGCGGGAGAAACAGATACGCAGTATTTT. Translating it yields CASSYILAGETDTQYF. The full variable domain, completed using reference TRBV7-2 and TRBJ2-3, is GAGVSQSPSNKVTEKGKDVELRCDPISGHTALYWYRQSLGQGLEFLIYFQGNSAPDKSGLPSDRFSAERTGGSVSTLTIQRTQQEDSAVYLCASSYILAGETDTQYFGPGTRLTVL.

The gene calls are TRBV28 and TRBJ2-2; D is uncertain. Germline V gene data show CDR1 as MDHEN and CDR2 as SYDVKM. The CDR3 covers 12 residues. Trimming removed 6 bases at V and 3 bases at J, with 5 bases between. The CDR3 is CASSSDTGELFF. The DNA of the CDR3 is TGTGCCAGCAGCTCCGACACCGGGGAGCTGTTTTTT.

The chain is built from TRBV27 and TRBJ2-2, with 9 bases matching TRBD2. Germline CDR1 and CDR2: MNHEY and SMNVEV (reference sequence). The CDR3 sequence is 18 residues long. Germline trimming cut 5 bases from V and 1 base from J; bases unmatched to any gene: 11. In nucleotides, the CDR3 is TGTGCCAGCAGTACCCCAGGTTCAGCGGGAGGGAACACCGGGGAGCTGTTTTTT. Amino acid sequence: CASSTPGSAGGNTGELFF.